Below, one T cell receptor beta chain is given with its context. This CDR3 is 15 amino acids long. Germline V gene lookup returns CDR1 KGHDR and CDR2 SFDVKD. Trimming cost V 5 bases and J 4 bases, with 16 bases left between them. This sample stems from a study of CD8 T cells in Susac syndrome. It was treatment-naive patients with stable or active relapsing-remitting disease who made up the multiple sclerosis controls. With random hexamers, roughly 0.45 to 1 ug RNA was reverse transcribed. Amplification of TCR beta CDR3 spanned 54 Vbeta and 13 Jbeta via immunoSEQ multiplex PCR. One entry per CDR3 protein, called by TCRdb with MiXCR from the immunoSEQ multiplex PCR reads. Found here are roughly 150,000 distinct CDR3 sequences, less than 95% of them singletons; the top ten hold about 0.1%.

Sequencing was carried out using CD4+ T cells from PBMCs. The chain links TRBV24-1 to TRBJ1-2; no clear D gene. This clonotype was sampled from a human donor with multiple sclerosis. The CDR3 coding sequence is TGTGCCACCAGTGTTGCAGACGCAGCCCTCTATGGCTACACCTTC. Amino acid sequence: CATSVADAALYGYTF.